The clone carrying this T cell receptor (beta chain) was recorded once. What it recognizes is unknown. The data originate from a study of early stage breast cancer tumors. For the study at large: ER+/PR+/HER2- status applied to about 70% of the 16 invasive breast tumors.

This table comes from immunoSEQ multiplex PCR, and its TCRdb copy is limited to in-frame clones, with some not included. The table shows around 53,000 clones, with under 95% occurring only once. Overall study findings and caveats: Chain pairing and CD4, CD8 or FOXP3 expression were not captured. Commonly generated sequences made up most enriched TCRB sequences shared between patients.

Germline CDR1 MNHNS, CDR2 SASEGT. The CDR3 consists of 13 residues. J lost 4 bases, V lost 6 bases, and 4 bases had no gene match. The origin of this receptor is a person aged 65 to 85 with breast cancer. The chain links TRBV6-1 to TRBJ1-2; 8 nucleotides match TRBD1. The sample was blood. CDR3 DNA: TGTGCCAGCAGAAACAGGGGGACCTATGGCTACACCTTC. Residues: CASRNRGTYGYTF.